Following are 9 T cell receptor beta chains from one sample sequenced in a study of blood T cells in healthy people across ages. Next came a second PCR, run for about 7 to 12 cycles, which used a sample-barcoded 5' primer along with a J-beta primer mix. One entry per CDR3 protein, called by TCRdb with MiXCR from the 5' RACE reads. The sample carries about 1.1 million distinct CDR3 sequences, about two fifths recorded once. The specimen sequenced was blood. The receptor set was obtained from a man aged 18 to 35 in good health.

This clonotype was observed a few times. This chain joins TRBV4-1 and TRBJ1-1; D call uncertain. The germline V and J ends were trimmed by 5 bases and 1 base, with 14 bases remaining between them. The CDR3 totals 15 residues. Germline assignment: CDR1 MGHRA and CDR2 YSYEKL. CDR3 loop: CASSVGSWGNTEAFF. CDR3 in DNA: TGCGCCAGCAGCGTGGGGAGCTGGGGGAACACTGAAGCTTTCTTT.

This clonotype was seen only once. The chain has TRBV12-3 or TRBV12-4 and TRBJ1-5; no clear D gene. The CDR3 sequence is 12 residues long. V was shortened by 4 bases and J by 9 bases, with 10 bases between the two germline ends. Here the CDR3 DNA reads TGTGCCAGCAGTTCTCCGAGGAGGCCCCAGCATTTT. It specifies CASSSPRRPQHF.

A few counts support this clonotype. The V call is TRBV12-3 or TRBV12-4, the J call TRBJ1-2; 8 nucleotides agree with TRBD1. J gave up 2 bases and V 6 bases, and 5 bases lay outside the gene matches. The CDR3 totals 14 residues. The DNA for the CDR3 is TGTGCCAGCAGCCGCAGGGGGCCCAACTATGGCTACACCTTC. Its translation: CASSRRGPNYGYTF.

This clonotype was detected only a few times. The chain is built from TRBV4-3 and TRBJ1-2; maybe TRBD1 (6 bases). The germline V gene has CDR1 LGHNA and CDR2 YSLEER. The CDR3 is 20 residues long. Trimming pared 0 bases from V and 3 bases from J, leaving 26 bases between. The CDR3 bases are TGCGCCAGCAGCCAAGATTTGCTTAGGGGCCGACAGGAGGCTGACTATGGCTACACCTTC. It translates to CASSQDLLRGRQEADYGYTF.

This clonotype came up a few times. The gene calls are TRBV12-3 or TRBV12-4 and TRBJ1-4; no firm D call. This CDR3 has 15 residues. Trimming cost V 3 bases and J 8 bases, with 16 bases left between them. The DNA of the CDR3 is TGTGCCAGCAGTTTTGTGGGATCCGACGGGGAAAAACTGTTTTTT. Translating it yields CASSFVGSDGEKLFF.

This clonotype was seen many times. The chain joins TRBV7-2 to TRBJ1-5; D remains unclear. CDR3 length: 12 residues. Per the germline V gene, CDR1 is SGHTA and CDR2 is FQGNSA. The V and J ends lost 2 bases and 5 bases respectively, with 4 bases between them. CDR3 residues: CASSLNDQPQHF. For the CDR3, the DNA is TGTGCCAGCAGCTTAAACGATCAGCCCCAGCATTTT.

This clonotype was seen more than once but under ten times. The DNA for the CDR3 is TGCGCCAGCAGCCAAGTCCCGTCGGTGGCAAGTAGAGATACGCAGTATTTT. Its translation: CASSQVPSVASRDTQYF. The chain uses TRBV4-1 and TRBJ2-3; D is unclear. The germline V and J ends were trimmed by 1 base and 5 bases, with 19 bases remaining between them. The CDR3 contains 17 residues. CDR1 is MGHRA, CDR2 YSYEKL, per germline.

The chain joins TRBV9 to TRBJ1-5; no clear D. The CDR3 runs to 16 residues. The V end was cut by 0 bases, the J end by 5 bases, with 15 bases between. CDR1 is SGDLS and CDR2 is YYNGEE in the germline V gene. CDR3 region: CASSVGGSPWDQPQHF. The CDR3 DNA is TGTGCCAGCAGCGTAGGAGGATCTCCTTGGGATCAGCCCCAGCATTTT.

As concerns this clonotype: One junction end disagrees with the germline gene, perhaps due to a read error. The chain uses TRBV6-5 and TRBJ1-1; no clear D gene. The V gene's germline CDR1 is MNHEY and CDR2 SVGAGI. This CDR3 contains 13 residues. The CDR3 DNA sequence: TGTGCCAGCAGCCTTGGGCCGAACGCTGAAGCTTTCTTT. Translated, it gives CASSLGPNAEAFF.